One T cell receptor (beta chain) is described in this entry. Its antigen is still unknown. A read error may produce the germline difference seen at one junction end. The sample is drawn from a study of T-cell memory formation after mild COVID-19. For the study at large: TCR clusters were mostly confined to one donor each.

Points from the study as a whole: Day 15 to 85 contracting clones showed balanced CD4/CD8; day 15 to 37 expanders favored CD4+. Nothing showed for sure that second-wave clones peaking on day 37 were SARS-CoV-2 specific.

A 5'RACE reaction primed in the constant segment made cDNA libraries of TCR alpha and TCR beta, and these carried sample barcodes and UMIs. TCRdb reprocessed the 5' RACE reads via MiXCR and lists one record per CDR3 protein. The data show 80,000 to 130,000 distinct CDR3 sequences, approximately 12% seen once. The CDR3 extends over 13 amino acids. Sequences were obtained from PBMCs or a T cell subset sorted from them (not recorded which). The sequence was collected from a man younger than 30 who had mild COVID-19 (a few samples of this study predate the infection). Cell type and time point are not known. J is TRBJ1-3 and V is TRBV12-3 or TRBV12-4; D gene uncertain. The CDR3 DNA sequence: TGTGCCAGCAGTTTAGCGAGCGGTTCGTACGCGAATTTT. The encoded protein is CASSLASGSYANF.